This TCR beta chain was recovered during a study of molecular identifiers for immune sequencing clone quantification. Overall study context: Across replicate runs, RNA obtained from approximately 20,000 or 100,000 naive CD8 cells was divided into five, with four undergoing sequencing. Findings and limits, study-wide: A shared barcode on identical TCR molecules could lead to underestimated sizes for highly expanded clones.

TCRdb reanalysed the PCR reads using MiXCR and keeps one entry per CDR3 protein. Here the sample spans about 640,000 distinct CDR3 sequences, nearly 20% being singletons. In the case of this clonotype: The antigen is unknown. A read error is likely, as this CDR3 ends without the conserved phenylalanine or tryptophan.

V was trimmed by 1 base and J by 6 bases, leaving 21 bases between them. Germline assignment: CDR1 MGHRA and CDR2 YSYEKL. The CDR3 extends over 18 amino acids. Sequencing input: naive CD8+ T cells from blood, with Jurkat cell RNA spiked in. This sample's subset: FACS-sorted CD8+CD4-CCR7+CD45RA+ naive T cells. This TCR derives from a human donor in good health. Some libraries in this study had Jurkat cell RNA spiked in. This chain connects TRBV4-1 to TRBJ1-4, with D perhaps TRBD1 (6 bases). CDR3 loop: CASSQAVHLGGGDEKLFL. In nucleotides, the CDR3 is TGCGCCAGCAGCCAAGCTGTTCATTTAGGCGGGGGCGATGAAAAACTGTTTCTT.